This T cell receptor beta chain was recorded in a study of T-cell reconstitution after alpha-beta-depleted transplantation in children. Study-wide results and caveats: Reportedly, alpha-beta T cells present about two months post-transplant originated from several hundred expanded clones of graft origin. Counts and diversity of T cells one year after transplant came mostly from newly produced T cells. Where some patients showed high TCRbeta diversity at day 60, it came from recipient T cells and thymic progenitors that had survived.

The library targeted TCRbeta and was prepared with unique molecular identifiers. From the PCR reads, TCRdb called clonotypes with MiXCR, one entry per CDR3 protein. The sample includes roughly 350,000 distinct CDR3 sequences, about 17% of them seen just once. Trimming removed 5 bases from V and 6 bases from J, with 21 bases in between. CDR3 size: 16 residues. The germline CDR1 and CDR2 sequences are MNHEY and SVGEGT. This clonotype was found a few times. Its cognate antigen is unknown. The sequences come from PBMCs, mostly from graft donor cells, collected 360 days after TCRalphabeta/CD19-depleted stem cell transplant. The V and J genes are TRBV6-2 or TRBV6-3 and TRBJ2-3; D might be TRBD2 (6 bases). The clonotype comes from a male patient between 2 and 10 years old who had a stem cell transplant for acute lymphoblastic leukemia, so the T cells may come from the graft donor. In nucleotides, the CDR3 is TGTGCCAGCAGTACTGCCACCCCGCCGGGAGAGGATACGCAGTATTTT. As protein: CASSTATPPGEDTQYF.